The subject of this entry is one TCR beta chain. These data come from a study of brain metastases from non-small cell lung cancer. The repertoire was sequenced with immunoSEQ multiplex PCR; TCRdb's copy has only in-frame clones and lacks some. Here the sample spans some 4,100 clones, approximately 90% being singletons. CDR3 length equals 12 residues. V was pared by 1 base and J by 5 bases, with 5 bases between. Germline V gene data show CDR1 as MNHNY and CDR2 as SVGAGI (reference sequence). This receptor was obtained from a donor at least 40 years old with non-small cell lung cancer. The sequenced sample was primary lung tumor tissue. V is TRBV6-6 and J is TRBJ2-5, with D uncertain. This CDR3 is CASSYWRETQYF. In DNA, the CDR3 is TGTGCCAGCAGTTACTGGCGGGAGACCCAGTACTTC.